This T cell receptor (beta chain) comes out of a study of blood T cell repertoires in COVID-19. Study-level background: Whether acute or convalescent, the COVID-19 samples came from the United States, Italy and Spain.

Germline CDR1 is SGHDT and CDR2 is YYEEEE. The length of the CDR3 is 16 residues. Trimming stripped 0 bases from V and 3 bases from J, with 13 bases between. Two negative PCRs, clearance, or symptom resolution were required of recovered Cohort 3 donors. Generated by immunoSEQ multiplex PCR, the TCRdb table keeps only in-frame clones and is missing some. The table records about 410,000 clones, 89% of them present only once. This clone was found a few times. The specimen was PBMCs or T cells enriched from blood (not recorded which). The chain couples TRBV5-6 to TRBJ2-1; D unresolved. The TCR sequence derives from a woman aged 25 to 39 who had recovered from COVID-19. The CDR3 protein is CASSLERVTFYNEQFF. Written as DNA, the CDR3 is TGTGCCAGCAGCTTGGAACGGGTAACATTCTACAATGAGCAGTTCTTC.